These T cell receptor beta chains were read from a single sample in a study of cytomegalovirus exposure and HLA in healthy donors. Clones were read by immunoSEQ multiplex PCR, and TCRdb kept only the in-frame ones, dropping some. The table has fewer than 250,000 clones, about 82% seen once; the top ten hold almost 1.5%. What was sequenced was PBMCs. These receptors were taken from a woman younger than 35 in good health and CMV-seronegative. CDR3s include the opening cysteine and the closing phenylalanine or tryptophan. D genes are given only for firm matches. Some rows mark clone size as missing; the rest say once, few, many or name a class of expanded clone.

D gene,CDR3 length,J gene,clone size,V gene,CDR3 protein,CDR3 DNA
TRBD1,16,TRBJ2-7,few,TRBV6-1,CASSESSGQGVYEQYF,TGTGCCAGCAGTGAATCCTCCGGCCAGGGGGTCTACGAGCAGTACTTC
TRBD2,15,TRBJ2-3,once,TRBV2,CASRFLAGVTDTQYF,TGTGCCAGCCGGTTCCTAGCGGGGGTCACAGATACGCAGTATTTT
TRBD1,14,TRBJ2-7,-,TRBV6-5,CASSPDRGSYEQYF,TGTGCCAGCAGTCCGGACAGGGGCTCCTACGAGCAGTACTTC
TRBD2,15,TRBJ2-3,few,TRBV4-2,CASSQETGGADTQYF,TGTGCCAGCAGCCAAGAAACCGGGGGGGCAGATACGCAGTATTTT
-,14,TRBJ1-1,-,TRBV19,CASSLGRLNTEAFF,TGTGCCAGTAGTCTTGGCAGGCTTAACACTGAAGCTTTCTTT
TRBD1,15,TRBJ1-1,once,TRBV19,CASSAHRGLSTEAFF,TGTGCCAGTAGTGCCCACAGGGGGCTGAGCACTGAAGCTTTCTTT
-,14,TRBJ2-3,-,TRBV7-8,CASSFSQGSPTQYF,TGTGCCAGCAGCTTCAGTCAGGGTAGCCCTACGCAGTATTTT
-,15,TRBJ2-5,-,TRBV18,CASSPRPGRGETQYF,TGTGCCAGCTCACCACGTCCCGGGAGAGGGGAGACCCAGTACTTC
TRBD1,13,TRBJ2-7,-,TRBV19,CASTQHTGGPQYF,TGTGCCAGTACCCAGCACACAGGGGGCCCGCAGTACTTC
TRBD2,16,TRBJ2-3,-,TRBV27,CASSFRLAPLGDTQYF,TGTGCCAGCAGTTTCCGACTAGCACCCCTCGGGGATACGCAGTATTTT
-,14,TRBJ2-5,few,TRBV7-3,CASSLTGSQETQYF,TGTGCCAGCAGCTTAACGGGCAGCCAAGAGACCCAGTACTTC
TRBD2,17,TRBJ2-3,-,TRBV29-1,CSVAAHESSGNTDTQYF,TGCAGCGTTGCCGCGCACGAGTCTAGCGGTAACACAGATACGCAGTATTTT
-,12,TRBJ2-7,few,TRBV10-3,CAISSTSYEQYF,TGTGCCATCAGCTCAACTTCCTACGAGCAGTACTTC
-,15,TRBJ2-7,-,TRBV5-6,CASSLEAGISYEQYF,TGTGCCAGCAGCTTGGAGGCGGGGATCAGCTACGAGCAGTACTTC
TRBD1,16,TRBJ2-3,-,TRBV5-1,CASSLRLTGQGNEQYF,TGCGCCAGCAGCTTGCGTCTTACGGGACAGGGGAATGAGCAGTATTTT